This T cell receptor beta chain derives from a study of shared clonotypes between healthy human individuals. At the level of the study: Each donor had three CD4 naive, three CD4 memory, two CD8 naive and one CD8 memory plate.

It was at deep level that the assay was run. Libraries were prepared by immunoSEQ multiplex PCR; TCRdb keeps only in-frame clonotypes and omits some of them. The sample includes 2 million to 2.5 million clones, approximately 93% of them seen just once. CDR1 is GTSNPN and CDR2 is SVGIG in the germline V gene (reference sequence). V dropped 4 bases and J dropped 6 bases, with 15 bases sitting between them. The CDR3 extends over 14 amino acids. The source of this sequence is a young man in good health. Some clones in this sample may be carry-over from other donors' samples. Specimen: naive CD4+ T cells from PBMCs. The subset is: CD45RA+ positively selected. The J gene is TRBJ2-2, the V gene TRBV30, with no clear D. The CDR3 DNA reads TGTGCCTGGATGCTAGGTCCCCAGGCCGGGGAGCTGTTTTTT. Protein: CAWMLGPQAGELFF.